The 12 T cell receptor beta chains below were found in one sample sequenced in a study of blood T cell repertoires in COVID-19. Libraries were prepared by immunoSEQ multiplex PCR; TCRdb keeps only in-frame clonotypes and omits some of them. The sample lists approximately 170,000 clones, around nine tenths occurring once. Sequenced input: peripheral blood. The receptors here all came from a man in his fifties or sixties with active or convalescent COVID-19.

This sequence joins TRBV24-1 and TRBJ2-3; 9 positions agree with TRBD2. Germline V lookup: CDR1 KGHDR, CDR2 SFDVKD. V was clipped by 5 bases and J by 1 base; unmatched bases: 3. The CDR3 has 15 amino acids. In nucleotides, the CDR3 is TGTGCCACCAGTGGAAGCGGGGGGCGCACAGATACGCAGTATTTT. This sequence encodes CATSGSGGRTDTQYF.

J is TRBJ1-5 and V is TRBV5-1; TRBD1 matches at 7 bases. The CDR3 has 15 residues. Germline-derived CDR1 and CDR2 are SGHRS and YFSETQ. V was pared by 3 bases and J by 0 bases, with 3 bases of the junction left unmatched. The CDR3 bases are TGCGCCAGCAGCTCGACAGGGTCTAGCAATCAGCCCCAGCATTTT. This gives the protein CASSSTGSSNQPQHF.

Points on this clone: The sample contains more than one DNA sequence encoding this CDR3. The chain joins TRBV19 to TRBJ1-3; 9 bases agree with TRBD1. This CDR3 contains 15 residues. With 5 bases clipped from V and 1 base from J, the junction kept 3 bases outside the gene matches. Germline lookup yields CDR1 LNHDA and CDR2 SQIVND (reference sequence). The CDR3 loop is CASSYGTGSGNTIYF. For the CDR3, the DNA is TGTGCCAGTAGTTATGGGACAGGGTCTGGAAACACCATATATTTT.

This clone appeared once. The chain couples TRBV29-1 to TRBJ1-2; D gene uncertain. The CDR3 runs 14 residues. The germline CDR1 and CDR2 sequences are SQVTM and ANQGSEA. V was shortened by 4 bases and J by 3 bases, with 15 bases between the two germline ends. CDR3 residues: CSVGTSSGYYGYTF. The CDR3, as DNA: TGCAGCGTTGGGACTAGTTCGGGGTACTATGGCTACACCTTC.

This chain uses TRBV7-9 with TRBJ1-1; a weak D match, TRBD1 (5 bases). This CDR3 comprises 16 residues. Trimming cost V 3 bases and J 1 base, with 15 bases left between them. Germline CDR1 reads SEHNR; CDR2 reads FQNEAQ (reference sequence). The CDR3 spells CASSFVETTGNTEAFF. For the CDR3, the DNA is TGTGCCAGCAGCTTCGTGGAAACAACAGGGAACACTGAAGCTTTCTTT.

The chain couples TRBV6-5 to TRBJ1-1; TRBD1 aligns across 7 bases. The CDR3 spans 15 residues. With 2 bases clipped from V and 4 bases from J, the junction kept 7 bases outside the gene matches. Germline CDR1 reads MNHEY; CDR2 reads SVGAGI. As DNA, the CDR3 is TGTGCCAGCAGTTACGAGGGGGCACCCTCCACTGAAGCTTTCTTT. Translation: CASSYEGAPSTEAFF.

The rearrangement joins TRBV14 to TRBJ1-1; D remains unclear. The V gene's germline CDR1 is SGHDN and CDR2 FVKESK. The CDR3 is 16 residues long. Trimming left V 0 bases short and J 6 bases short, with 17 bases between. The CDR3 bases are TGTGCCAGCAGCCAAGATTTCGACCCGGGAACTGCTGAAGCTTTCTTT. Translated, it gives CASSQDFDPGTAEAFF.

The chain employs TRBV7-2 and TRBJ2-1; possible D gene TRBD2, 5 bases. Deletions cut 0 bases from V and 7 bases from J, with 10 bases between. Germline V gene data show CDR1 as SGHTA and CDR2 as FQGNSA. This CDR3 is 14 amino acids long. The CDR3 bases are TGTGCCAGCAGCTTAGCGGGAGTTGGAAATGAGCAGTTCTTC. Its translation is CASSLAGVGNEQFF.

This clone has a single count. V gene TRBV9 combines with J gene TRBJ2-1, with D perhaps TRBD2 (5 bases). There are 12 residues in the CDR3. With 5 bases removed from V and 7 bases from J, the gap between germline ends came to 10 bases. CDR1 SGDLS and CDR2 YYNGEE come from the germline V gene. CDR3 sequence: CASRPPGNEQFF. CDR3 sequence (DNA): TGTGCCAGCAGGCCACCGGGGAATGAGCAGTTCTTC. Together with reference TRBV9 and TRBJ2-1, the CDR3 gives the full variable domain: DSGVTQTPKHLITATGQRVTLRCSPRSGDLSVYWYQQSLDQGLQFLIQYYNGEERAKGNILERFSAQQFPDLHSELNLSSLELGDSALYFCASRPPGNEQFFGPGTRLTVL.

The chain links TRBV28 to TRBJ2-5; 12 bases agree with TRBD2. The CDR3 spans 16 residues. The germline V gene has CDR1 MDHEN and CDR2 SYDVKM. Trimming at V came to 5 bases and at J to 4 bases, leaving 8 bases not matched to a gene. The CDR3 sequence: CASSHGLAGRGETQYF. The CDR3 coding sequence is TGTGCCAGCAGTCATGGACTAGCGGGAAGGGGAGAGACCCAGTACTTC.

The rearrangement links TRBV5-1 to TRBJ2-1, with D maybe TRBD1 (6 bases). Trimming stripped 1 base from V and 5 bases from J, with 13 bases between. The germline gives CDR1 SGHRS, CDR2 YFSETQ. CDR3 length equals 15 residues. Here the CDR3 reads CASSLITGYNNEQFF. CDR3 bases: TGCGCCAGCAGCTTGATCACAGGGTACAACAATGAGCAGTTCTTC.

The chain links TRBV10-3 to TRBJ2-3; the match to TRBD2 covers 7 bases. Trimming cost V 6 bases and J 2 bases; bases outside gene matches: 8. Germline values: CDR1 ENHRY, CDR2 SYGVKD. This CDR3 comprises 15 residues. CDR3 DNA: TGTGCCATCAGAGAAGGGACTAAGGACACAGATACGCAGTATTTT. It translates to CAIREGTKDTDTQYF.